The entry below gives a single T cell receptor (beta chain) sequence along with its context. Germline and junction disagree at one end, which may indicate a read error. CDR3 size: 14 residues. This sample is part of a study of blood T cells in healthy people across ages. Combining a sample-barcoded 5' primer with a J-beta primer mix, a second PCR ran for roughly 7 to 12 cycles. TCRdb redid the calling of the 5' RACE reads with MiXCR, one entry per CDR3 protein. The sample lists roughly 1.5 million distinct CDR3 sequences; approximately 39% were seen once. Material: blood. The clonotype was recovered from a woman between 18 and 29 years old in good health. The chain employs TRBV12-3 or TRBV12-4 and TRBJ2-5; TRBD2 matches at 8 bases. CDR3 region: CASSVAGPYNEQYF. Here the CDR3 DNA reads TGTGCCAGCAGTGTAGCGGGGCCCTACAATGAGCAGTACTTC.